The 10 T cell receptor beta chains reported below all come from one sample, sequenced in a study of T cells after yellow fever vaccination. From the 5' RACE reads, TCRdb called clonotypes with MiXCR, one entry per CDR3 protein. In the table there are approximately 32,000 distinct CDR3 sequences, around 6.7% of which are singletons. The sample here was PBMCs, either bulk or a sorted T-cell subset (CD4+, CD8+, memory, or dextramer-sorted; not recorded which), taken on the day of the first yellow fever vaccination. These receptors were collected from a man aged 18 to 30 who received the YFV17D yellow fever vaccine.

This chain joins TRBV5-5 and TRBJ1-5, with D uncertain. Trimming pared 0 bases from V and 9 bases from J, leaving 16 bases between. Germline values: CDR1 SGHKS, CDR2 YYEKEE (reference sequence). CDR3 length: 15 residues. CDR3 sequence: CASSLVAGWGSPQHF. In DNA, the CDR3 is TGTGCCAGCAGCTTGGTTGCCGGGTGGGGATCGCCCCAGCATTTT.

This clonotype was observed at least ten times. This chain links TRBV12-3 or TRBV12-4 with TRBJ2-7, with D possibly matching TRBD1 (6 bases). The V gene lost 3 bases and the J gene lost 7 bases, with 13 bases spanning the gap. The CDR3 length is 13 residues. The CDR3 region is CASSLGRGWEQYF. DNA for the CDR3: TGTGCCAGCAGTTTGGGCAGGGGATGGGAGCAGTACTTC.

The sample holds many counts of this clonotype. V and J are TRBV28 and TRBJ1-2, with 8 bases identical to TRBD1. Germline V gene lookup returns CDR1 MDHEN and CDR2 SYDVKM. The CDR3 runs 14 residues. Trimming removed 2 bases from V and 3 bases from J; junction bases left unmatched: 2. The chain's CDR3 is CASSLQGADYGYTF. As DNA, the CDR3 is TGTGCCAGCAGTTTACAGGGGGCTGACTATGGCTACACCTTC.

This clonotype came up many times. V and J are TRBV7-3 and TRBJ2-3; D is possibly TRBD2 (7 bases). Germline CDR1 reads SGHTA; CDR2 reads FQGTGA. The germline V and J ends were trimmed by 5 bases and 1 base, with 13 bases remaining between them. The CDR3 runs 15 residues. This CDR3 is CASSARGGGTDTQYF. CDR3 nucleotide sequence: TGTGCCAGCAGCGCAAGGGGGGGGGGCACAGATACGCAGTATTTT.

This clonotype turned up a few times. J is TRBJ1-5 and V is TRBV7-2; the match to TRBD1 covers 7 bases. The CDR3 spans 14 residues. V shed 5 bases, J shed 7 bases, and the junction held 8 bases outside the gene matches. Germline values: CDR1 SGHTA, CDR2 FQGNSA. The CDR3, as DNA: TGTGCCAGCAGCCGAGGGGGCGCGGGCCAGCCCCAGCATTTT. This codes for CASSRGGAGQPQHF.

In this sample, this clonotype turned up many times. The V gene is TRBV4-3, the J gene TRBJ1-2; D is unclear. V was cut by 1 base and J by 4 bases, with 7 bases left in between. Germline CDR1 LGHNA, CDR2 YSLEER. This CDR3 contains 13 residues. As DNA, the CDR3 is TGCGCCAGCAGCCAAGGGGTTACCTATGGCTACACCTTC. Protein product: CASSQGVTYGYTF.

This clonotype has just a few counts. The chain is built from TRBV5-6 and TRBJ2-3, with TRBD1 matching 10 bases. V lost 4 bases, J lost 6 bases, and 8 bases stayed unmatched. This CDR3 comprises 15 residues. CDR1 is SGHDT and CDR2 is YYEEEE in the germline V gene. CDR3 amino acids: CASSSRDRGIDTQYF. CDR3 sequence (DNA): TGTGCCAGCAGCAGCCGGGACAGGGGAATTGATACGCAGTATTTT. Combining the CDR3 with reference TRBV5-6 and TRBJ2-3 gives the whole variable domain DAGVTQSPTHLIKTRGQQVTLRCSPKSGHDTVSWYQQALGQGPQFIFQYYEEEERQRGNFPDRFSGHQFPNYSSELNVNALLLGDSALYLCASSSRDRGIDTQYFGPGTRLTVL.

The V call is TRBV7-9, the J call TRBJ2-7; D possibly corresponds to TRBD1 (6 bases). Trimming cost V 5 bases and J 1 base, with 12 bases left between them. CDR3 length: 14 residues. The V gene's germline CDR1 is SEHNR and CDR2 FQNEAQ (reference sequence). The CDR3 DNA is TGTGCCAGCAGCCGTCAACAGGGATCCTACGAGCAGTACGTC. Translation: CASSRQQGSYEQYV.

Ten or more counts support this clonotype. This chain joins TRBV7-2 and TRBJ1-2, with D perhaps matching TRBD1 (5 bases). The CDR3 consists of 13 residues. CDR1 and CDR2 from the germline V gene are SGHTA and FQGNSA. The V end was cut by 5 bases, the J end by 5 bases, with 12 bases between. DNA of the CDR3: TGTGCCAGCAGCATCGGGGGGGGTTATGGCTACACCTTC. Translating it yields CASSIGGGYGYTF.

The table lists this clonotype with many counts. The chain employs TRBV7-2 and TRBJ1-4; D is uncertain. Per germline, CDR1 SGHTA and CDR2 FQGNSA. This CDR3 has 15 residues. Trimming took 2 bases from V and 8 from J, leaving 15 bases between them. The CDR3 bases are TGTGCCAGCAGCTTAAACGTGGTACTTGGGGAAAAACTGTTTTTT. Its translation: CASSLNVVLGEKLFF.